The present TCR beta chain was sequenced within a study of radiation and T cells in renal cell carcinoma. Overall study results and limits: Without pretreatment biopsies, baseline tumor clonotype presence was undetermined.

Indicated time point: baseline pretreatment blood. Regarding treatment: 15 Gy SBRT to primary tumor, nephrectomy 4 weeks later. The CDR3 is 17 amino acids. CDR1 SGDLS and CDR2 YYNGEE come from the germline V gene. V lost 3 bases, J lost 2 bases, and 11 bases stayed unmatched. This clone has more than one count but fewer than ten. As yet, its antigen is unknown. Method: immunoSEQ multiplex PCR; TCRdb's copy keeps in-frame clones and lacks some. This table holds about 130,000 clones, approximately 80% found once. This rearrangement joins TRBV9 to TRBJ1-2; TRBD1 matches 9 bases. The sequence was obtained from a woman in her sixties or seventies with renal cell carcinoma. The sequences come from blood, collected from a patient whose treatment included radiotherapy and nephrectomy. The CDR3 loop reads CASSASRTGEVNYGYTF. CDR3 DNA: TGTGCCAGCAGCGCCTCGAGGACAGGGGAGGTAAACTATGGCTACACCTTC.